The TCR beta chain under discussion was sequenced for a study of blood T cell repertoires in COVID-19. Looking at the study overall: Acute and convalescent COVID-19 specimens originated in the United States, Italy and Spain. T cells, B-cell-depleted T cells, or PBMCs provided the cDNA or gDNA that served as material.

The CDR3 totals 14 residues. Germline assignment: CDR1 MGHRA and CDR2 YSYEKL. V was shortened by 1 base and J by 4 bases, with 10 bases between the two germline ends. On this clone itself: Other DNA variants within this sample encode the same CDR3.

The method was immunoSEQ multiplex PCR; TCRdb's version includes in-frame clones alone and lacks a portion of them. The sample has about 180,000 clones; roughly 84% are singletons. The TCR sequence derives from a woman aged 45-65 years who had recovered from COVID-19. Sequenced input: PBMCs or T cells enriched from blood (not recorded which). The chain couples TRBV4-1 to TRBJ1-2, with TRBD1 as a possible D gene (6 bases). CDR3 nucleotide sequence: TGCGCCAGCAGCCAAGCCTCGACAGGCTATGGCTACACCTTC. This gives the protein CASSQASTGYGYTF.